This T cell receptor beta chain was captured by sequencing in a study of cytomegalovirus exposure and HLA in healthy donors. This clone has just one count. PCR amplification relied on 60 Vbeta primers (plus 13 Jbeta primers). The repertoire was sequenced with immunoSEQ multiplex PCR; TCRdb's copy has only in-frame clones and lacks some. The sample holds about 150,000 clones; approximately 81% are singletons and the top ten take over 1.3%. The TCR was taken from a man between 18 and 29 years old in good health and CMV-seronegative. The sample was PBMCs.

The CDR3 sequence: CASSPGDRDRETQYF. Here the CDR3 DNA reads TGTGCCAGCAGCCCTGGCGACAGGGATCGAGAGACCCAGTACTTC. The chain carries TRBV9 and TRBJ2-5; 7 bases align to TRBD1. The CDR3 is 15 amino acids. V lost 4 bases and J lost 4; bases outside the gene matches: 10. The germline V gene encodes CDR1 SGDLS and CDR2 YYNGEE.